The clone carrying this TCR beta chain showed up just once. Its specificity is not known. These data are taken from a study of T cell responses to AZD1222 COVID-19 vaccine. Study findings and constraints: There were vaccine-associated CD4 TCRs across spike, dominant at 160-218 and 743-854.

The CDR3 extends over 14 amino acids. From germline, CDR1 is SGHTA and CDR2 FQGNSA. The germline V and J ends were trimmed by 4 bases and 0 bases, with 9 bases remaining between them. TCRdb keeps only in-frame clones here, not all; method: immunoSEQ multiplex PCR. The sample holds some 150,000 clones, approximately 89% seen once. The source material was peripheral blood, sampled 28 days after the second AZD1222 dose. This receptor was obtained from an adult who received the AZD1222 COVID-19 vaccine. This chain links TRBV7-2 with TRBJ2-5; no definite D call. The CDR3 sequence is CASSYFADQETQYF. CDR3 nucleotide sequence: TGTGCCAGCAGCTATTTCGCTGACCAAGAGACCCAGTACTTC.